The 28 T cell receptor beta chains below come from one sample, sequenced in a study of regulatory T cells in long-lasting Graves disease. The sample's time point: newly diagnosed GD, antithyroid drugs for less than 3 months. PBMCs provided the RNA from which the TCR library was made. Relying on iRepertoire HTBI primers and Arm-PCR of CDR3 regions, the team built TCR beta libraries. TCRdb re-analysed the multiplex PCR reads in MiXCR, keeping a single row per CDR3 protein. The table includes roughly 430,000 distinct CDR3 sequences, less than 20% detected once. These same records also appear under a second study, on T cells in Graves' hyperthyroidism and ophthalmopathy.

Sequences were derived from peripheral blood mononuclear cells (PBMCs), sampled at new diagnosis, from a patient treated with antithyroid drugs. Receptors were obtained from a woman in her 30s with Graves disease.

There are many counts of this clonotype. This rearrangement joins TRBV2 to TRBJ2-2, with D uncertain. Germline CDR1 reads SNHLY; CDR2 reads FYNNEI. V shed 2 bases and J shed 0 bases, with 10 bases lying between them. This CDR3 region has 16 residues. The CDR3 DNA reads as TGTGCCAGCAGTGAAAATCGTAACGCGAACACCGGGGAGCTGTTTTTT. It codes for CASSENRNANTGELFF. Combining the CDR3 with reference TRBV2 and TRBJ2-2 gives the whole variable domain EPEVTQTPSHQVTQMGQEVILRCVPISNHLYFYWYRQILGQKVEFLVSFYNNEISEKSEIFDDQFSVERPDGSNFTLKIRSTKLEDSAMYFCASSENRNANTGELFFGEGSRLTVL.

This clonotype was observed a handful of times. The chain has TRBV6-9 and TRBJ2-4; D may be TRBD2 (5 bases). Germline V lookup: CDR1 MNHGY, CDR2 SVAAGI. V was shortened by 3 bases and J by 0 bases, with 15 bases between the two germline ends. The CDR3 has 17 residues. The CDR3 sequence is CASSYGGRDLAKNIQYF. DNA of the CDR3: TGTGCCAGCAGTTACGGCGGGCGCGACCTAGCCAAAAACATTCAGTACTTC.

In this sample, this clonotype turned up many times. The chain recombines TRBV6-1 with TRBJ2-7; 8 bases line up with TRBD1. Germline trimming cut 3 bases from V and 4 bases from J; bases unmatched to any gene: 5. Germline CDR1 and CDR2: MNHNS and SASEGT. The length of the CDR3 is 14 residues. The CDR3 bases are TGTGCCAGCAGTGATAGGACAGGGACGTACGAGCAGTACTTC. Amino acid sequence: CASSDRTGTYEQYF.

This clonotype was found a few times. DNA of the CDR3: TGTGCCAGTAGTCCCCGCGGGGTTATCTCCTACGAGCAGTACTTC. Translating gives CASSPRGVISYEQYF. The J gene is TRBJ2-7, the V gene TRBV19; TRBD2 is a possible D gene (6 bases). Germline V gene sequence: CDR1 LNHDA, CDR2 SQIVND (reference sequence). Trimming stripped 5 bases from V and 0 bases from J, with 14 bases between. The CDR3 runs to 15 residues.

This clonotype was observed many times. V is TRBV7-9 and J is TRBJ2-1; 7 bases are a match to TRBD2. The J segment lost 5 bases and the V segment lost 2 bases, leaving 9 bases of the junction unmatched. The germline gives CDR1 SEHNR, CDR2 FQNEAQ (reference sequence). This CDR3 has 16 residues. The CDR3 sequence is CASSLSGGSNNNEQFF. Here the CDR3 DNA reads TGTGCCAGCAGCTTATCCGGCGGGAGCAATAACAATGAGCAGTTCTTC.

As to this clonotype: A read error may explain this, as a much larger clone is one base away. The chain employs TRBV12-3 or TRBV12-4 and TRBJ2-1; maybe TRBD2 (7 bases). This CDR3 contains 15 residues. V gave up 7 bases and J gave up 0 bases, with 13 bases separating them. In DNA form, the CDR3 reads TGTGCCAGCACCCCTAGGGGGGGCTCCTACAATGAGCAGTTCTTC. Translated: CASTPRGGSYNEQFF.

For this clonotype: A read error may explain this, as a much larger clone is one base away. CDR3 protein: CASTGRDGAYEQYF. The CDR3 DNA follows: TGTGCCAGCACGGGCCGGGACGGGGCCTACGAGCAGTACTTC. The J gene is TRBJ2-7, the V gene TRBV6-2 or TRBV6-3; the D gene could be TRBD1 or TRBD2 (5 bases each). There are 14 residues in the CDR3. The germline V gene encodes CDR1 MNHEY and CDR2 SVGEGT. Trimming removed 7 bases at V and 2 bases at J, with 15 bases between.

This clonotype was seen repeatedly, ten times or more. This chain joins TRBV7-8 and TRBJ1-2, with unresolved D. CDR1 SGHVS and CDR2 FQNEAQ come from the germline V gene. V lost 5 bases and J 4 bases, leaving 14 bases between the germline ends. The CDR3 runs 14 residues. CDR3 protein: CASSPRGSLYGYTF. DNA of the CDR3: TGTGCCAGCAGCCCGCGGGGTTCCCTCTATGGCTACACCTTC.

At least ten counts were recorded for this clonotype. The chain recombines TRBV4-1 with TRBJ2-7; possibly TRBD2 for D (5 bases). Germline lookup yields CDR1 MGHRA and CDR2 YSYEKL. V was pared by 0 bases and J by 2 bases, with 14 bases between. The CDR3 covers 16 residues. The CDR3 sequence: CASSQEDVGVTYEQYF. The CDR3 coding sequence is TGCGCCAGCAGCCAAGAGGACGTGGGAGTGACCTACGAGCAGTACTTC.

This clonotype has only a few counts. The rearrangement joins TRBV12-3 or TRBV12-4 to TRBJ2-2, with 7 bases matching TRBD2. V was clipped by 5 bases and J by 1 base; unmatched bases: 7. The CDR3 extends over 16 amino acids. The CDR3, as DNA: TGTGCCAGCAGTCCCTTCGGGGGGAAGAACACCGGGGAGCTGTTTTTT. It encodes CASSPFGGKNTGELFF.

This clonotype was detected only a few times. In DNA, the CDR3 is TGCAGTGCTAGGGATCAGGAAATAGATACGCAGTATTTT. Translated, it gives CSARDQEIDTQYF. This chain connects TRBV20-1 to TRBJ2-3; no clear D. Trimming left V 3 bases short and J 5 bases short, with 12 bases between. The CDR3 is made up of 13 amino acids. The V gene's germline CDR1 is DFQATT and CDR2 SNEGSKA (reference sequence).

The genes are TRBV5-1 and TRBJ2-1; TRBD2 matches at 13 bases. V shed 6 bases, J shed 2 bases, and the junction held 23 bases outside the gene matches. Germline assignment: CDR1 SGHRS and CDR2 YFSETQ. The CDR3 sequence is 22 residues long. CDR3 DNA sequence: TGCGCCAGCATAGTACCTTTCAGACTAGCGGGAGGACAGAGCTCGGCCTACAATGAGCAGTTCTTC. Encoded protein: CASIVPFRLAGGQSSAYNEQFF.

This clonotype was detected a few times. The genes are TRBV27 and TRBJ2-7, with unresolved D. V was shortened by 2 bases and J by 3 bases, with 8 bases between the two germline ends. The CDR3 runs to 13 residues. CDR1 MNHEY and CDR2 SMNVEV come from the germline V gene (reference sequence). The CDR3 nucleotides are TGTGCCAGCAGTTTAGGATTCCTCTACGAGCAGTACTTC. Translating it yields CASSLGFLYEQYF.

To note about this clonotype: An end of the junction does not agree with germline; a read error may underlie this. The rearrangement joins TRBV20-1 to TRBJ1-2; TRBD1 is a possible D gene (6 bases). Looked up from germline, CDR1 is DFQATT and CDR2 is SNEGSKA (reference sequence). This CDR3 contains 13 residues. As DNA, the CDR3 is TGCAGTGCTCAACAGGGATCTAACTATGGCTACGCCTTC. Its protein product is CSAQQGSNYGYAF.

This clonotype was seen at least ten times. The V and J genes are TRBV12-3 or TRBV12-4 and TRBJ1-1; 10 nucleotides line up with TRBD1. V gave up 4 bases and J gave up 2 bases; unmatched junction bases: 7. There are 16 residues in the CDR3. The chain's CDR3 is CASSSRQGAYNTEAFF. The CDR3 DNA follows: TGTGCCAGCAGTTCGAGACAGGGGGCCTATAACACTGAAGCTTTCTTT.

Of note for this clonotype: It differs at one base from a far larger clone, so likely a read error. The chain is built from TRBV4-3 and TRBJ2-5, with TRBD1 as a possible D gene (5 bases). The J call is uncertain, as TRBJ2-1 better fits the DNA end. Looked up from germline, CDR1 is LGHNA and CDR2 is YSLEER. The CDR3 totals 14 residues. The CDR3 loop is CASSQGREAAEQFF. The CDR3 region has the DNA TGCGCCAGCAGCCAGGGGCGCGAGGCCGCAGAACAGTTCTTC.

The chain combines TRBV7-2 with TRBJ1-1; D gene unclear. The V gene's germline CDR1 is SGHTA and CDR2 FQGNSA. The CDR3 is made up of 13 amino acids. V lost 4 bases, J lost 6 bases, and 12 bases lay in between. In DNA form, the CDR3 reads TGTGCCAGCAGCTCCACGGGGAGGGCTGAAGCTTTCTTT. This codes for CASSSTGRAEAFF.

This clonotype was detected only once. The chain carries TRBV14 and TRBJ2-1; 10 positions agree with TRBD2. The CDR3 covers 14 residues. V lost 1 base, J lost 10 bases, and 4 bases stayed unmatched. Germline-derived CDR1 and CDR2 are SGHDN and FVKESK. The CDR3 protein is CASSQAQAGGEQFF. Written as DNA, the CDR3 is TGTGCCAGCAGCCAAGCCCAAGCGGGAGGGGAGCAGTTCTTC.

V is TRBV19 and J is TRBJ2-1; D gene uncertain. Trimming left V 3 bases short and J 7 bases short, with 10 bases between. Germline-derived CDR1 and CDR2 are LNHDA and SQIVND (reference sequence). CDR3 length: 13 amino acids. The chain's CDR3 is CASSIRRSNEQFF. The CDR3 DNA reads TGTGCCAGTAGTATTCGACGGTCTAATGAGCAGTTCTTC.

This clonotype was recorded at least ten times. V and J are TRBV12-3 or TRBV12-4 and TRBJ2-7, with 7 bases matching TRBD1. Trimming removed 1 base from V and 0 bases from J; junction bases left unmatched: 3. The length of the CDR3 is 15 residues. CDR3 DNA: TGTGCCAGCAGTTTAGGGGACAGCAGCTCCTACGAGCAGTACTTC. Translation: CASSLGDSSSYEQYF.

This clonotype was detected only a few times. This chain connects TRBV7-9 to TRBJ1-4, with TRBD1 matching over 7 bases. Germline CDR1 SEHNR, CDR2 FQNEAQ (reference sequence). The CDR3 has 16 residues. V lost 4 bases to trimming and J lost 3 bases; unmatched junction nucleotides: 8. The CDR3 DNA reads as TGTGCCAGCAGCTCAGTCAGGGGGAAGGCTAATGAAAAACTGTTTTTT. Translated: CASSSVRGKANEKLFF. The whole variable domain, remainder taken from reference TRBV7-9 and TRBJ1-4, is DTGVSQNPRHKITKRGQNVTFRCDPISEHNRLYWYRQTLGQGPEFLTYFQNEAQLEKSRLLSDRFSAERPKGSFSTLEIQRTEQGDSAMYLCASSSVRGKANEKLFFGSGTQLSVL.

The V call is TRBV5-1, the J call TRBJ2-7, with 8 nucleotides matching TRBD1. The V and J ends lost 0 bases and 0 bases, in that order; junction bases with no gene match: 2. Germline V gene data show CDR1 as SGHRS and CDR2 as YFSETQ. The CDR3 has 15 residues. The CDR3 loop is CASSLAGGFSYEQYF. The CDR3 DNA reads as TGCGCCAGCAGCTTGGCAGGGGGCTTCTCCTACGAGCAGTACTTC.

This clonotype was counted between two and nine times. The chain recombines TRBV5-1 with TRBJ2-3; D is unresolved. CDR3 size: 15 residues. Germline V gene sequence: CDR1 SGHRS, CDR2 YFSETQ. Trimming took off 0 bases at V and 2 bases at J, with 10 bases between the two ends. The CDR3 here is CASSLAAYFTDTQYF. CDR3 bases: TGCGCCAGCAGCTTGGCAGCTTATTTCACAGATACGCAGTATTTT.

This clonotype was found a few times. The chain employs TRBV29-1 and TRBJ2-1; 14 bases are shared with TRBD2. V dropped 1 base and J dropped 1; count of bases not matched to a gene: 0. In germline, CDR1 is SQVTM, CDR2 ANQGSEA. The CDR3 is 16 residues long. The CDR3 protein is CSVEGLAGGSYNEQFF. The CDR3 DNA reads TGCAGCGTTGAAGGACTAGCGGGGGGGTCCTACAATGAGCAGTTCTTC.

On this clonotype: A read error is possible here, since a much larger clone lies one base away. The chain is built from TRBV11-2 and TRBJ2-1; D unclear. The CDR3 runs 17 residues. From germline, CDR1 is SGHAT and CDR2 FQNNGV. Deletions cut 5 bases from V and 0 bases from J, with 17 bases between. The DNA for the CDR3 is TGTGCCAGCAGCCCGAGCGTGAGGACGAGCTCCTACAATGAGCAGTTCTTC. The encoded protein is CASSPSVRTSSYNEQFF.

Only a few counts were recorded for this clonotype. This chain links TRBV5-1 with TRBJ2-1; 8 nucleotides match TRBD2. This CDR3 is 16 amino acids long. V trimming: 4 bases; J trimming: 8 bases; junction bases outside the gene matches: 14. Germline V gene data show CDR1 as SGHRS and CDR2 as YFSETQ. The CDR3 bases are TGCGCCAGCAGCCCGATCGGTGGACTAGCCCCCGATGAGCAGTTCTTC. Its translation is CASSPIGGLAPDEQFF.

This clonotype was counted between two and nine times. This sequence joins TRBV30 and TRBJ1-1, with 7 positions matching TRBD1. Germline V gene lookup returns CDR1 GTSNPN and CDR2 SVGIG (reference sequence). The ends lost 1 base at V and 4 bases at J; junction bases unmatched: 3. The CDR3 contains 13 residues. This chain's CDR3 is CAWSDQGVTEAFF. The CDR3 DNA sequence: TGTGCCTGGAGTGACCAGGGGGTCACTGAAGCTTTCTTT.

The V call is TRBV5-1, the J call TRBJ2-7; no definite D call. The CDR3 consists of 16 residues. V lost 0 bases and J lost 5, with 18 bases in between. Per the germline V gene, CDR1 is SGHRS and CDR2 is YFSETQ. CDR3 DNA sequence: TGCGCCAGCAGCTTGGGGGGTTGGACCAGCGTCCACGAGCAGTACTTC. This sequence encodes CASSLGGWTSVHEQYF.